This TCR beta chain was sequenced for a study of cytomegalovirus exposure and HLA in healthy donors. About the research overall: About 84% of a few hundred genotyped donors fell in the Caucasian-associated ancestry cluster.

The PCR employed 60 Vbeta primers together with 13 Jbeta primers. In the original processing: Approximately 83 million unique TCR beta chains, 10 million to 14 million shared, were counted in a later analysis. Measured with immunoSEQ multiplex PCR; TCRdb has only the in-frame clones, and not every one. The DNA gave D and trimming, while V, J and clone size come from that table. The sample has 110,000 or so clones, 60% to 80% seen once. Study conclusions and caveats: The classifier was said to identify cytomegalovirus status with high specificity and sensitivity. TCR beta chains numbering some 160 were designated cytomegalovirus-associated.

The CDR3 extends over 14 amino acids. V gave up 7 bases and J gave up 2 bases; unmatched junction bases: 8. In germline, CDR1 is SQVTM, CDR2 ANQGSEA. The sample holds a few counts of this clone. Its antigen is currently unknown. The clonotype comes from a man between 18 and 35 years old in good health and CMV-seropositive. Material: PBMCs. The chain couples TRBV29-1 to TRBJ2-5; TRBD1 aligns across 9 bases. The CDR3 protein is CSAARDRGQETQYF. Here the CDR3 DNA reads TGCAGCGCAGCTAGAGACAGGGGGCAAGAGACCCAGTACTTC.